These 18 T cell receptor beta chains were all obtained from the same sample, sequenced in a study of shared clonotypes between healthy human individuals. Here immunoSEQ multiplex PCR was the method, and the copy in TCRdb shows in-frame clones only, minus some. The sample has 1,100,000 or so clones, 75% to 85% seen once; the top ten hold 0.5% to 0.6%. The sequenced material came from memory CD4+ T cells from PBMCs. Subset defined: CD45RA-negative fraction. The receptors come from a man younger than 30 in good health. Some clones in this sample may be carry-over from other donors' samples.

This chain uses TRBV27 with TRBJ2-3; 8 bases fit TRBD2. V shed 4 bases and J 3 bases; nucleotides not matched to a gene: 9. CDR3 length: 16 residues. Germline CDR1 MNHEY, CDR2 SMNVEV (reference sequence). CDR3 coding DNA: TGTGCCAGCAGTTCCGGCAGCGGGAGAAGAACAGATACGCAGTATTTT. The encoded protein is CASSSGSGRRTDTQYF.

V is TRBV2 and J is TRBJ1-2; 12 nucleotides agree with TRBD1. V gave up 6 bases and J gave up 7 bases; unmatched junction bases: 3. Germline V gene lookup returns CDR1 SNHLY and CDR2 FYNNEI. The CDR3 sequence is 13 residues long. The CDR3 region has the DNA TGTGCCAGCAGGGGACAGGGGGCCTTTGGCTACACCTTC. Translated: CASRGQGAFGYTF.

About this clone: The same CDR3 also results from other DNA sequences found in this sample. The gene calls are TRBV5-1 and TRBJ2-5; D is ambiguous. Trimming left V 0 bases short and J 2 bases short, with 2 bases between. This CDR3 comprises 12 residues. Germline CDR1 and CDR2: SGHRS and YFSETQ. The CDR3 is CASSLGQETQYF. CDR3 nucleotides: TGCGCCAGCAGCTTGGGACAAGAGACCCAGTACTTC.

The CDR3 coding sequence is TGTGCCAGCAGGAGACTAGCGGGACAGGCCCCCGATACGCAGTATTTT. Encoded protein: CASRRLAGQAPDTQYF. The J gene is TRBJ2-3, the V gene TRBV7-8, with 11 bases fitting TRBD2. This CDR3 contains 16 residues. The trim removed 6 bases at V and 6 bases at J, leaving 11 bases unmatched. Germline values: CDR1 SGHVS, CDR2 FQNEAQ.

V gene TRBV25-1 combines with J gene TRBJ1-4, with D possibly being TRBD1 (6 bases). CDR3 length equals 15 residues. CDR1 and CDR2 from the germline V gene are MGHDK and SYGVNS. The germline V and J ends were trimmed by 2 bases and 8 bases, with 15 bases remaining between them. The CDR3 coding sequence is TGTGCCAGCAGTGAAAAACAGGGTTATCGGGAAAAACTGTTTTTT. This encodes CASSEKQGYREKLFF. The full variable domain, rest sourced from reference TRBV25-1 and TRBJ1-4, is EADIYQTPRYLVIGTGKKITLECSQTMGHDKMYWYQQDPGMELHLIHYSYGVNSTEKGDLSSESTVSRIRTEHFPLTLESARPSHTSQYLCASSEKQGYREKLFFGSGTQLSVL.

The CDR3 sequence is CAISELGRFLDTSGTAETQYF. The CDR3 nucleotides read TGTGCCATCAGTGAGTTAGGTAGGTTTCTAGATACTAGCGGGACGGCGGAGACCCAGTACTTC. The chain couples TRBV10-3 to TRBJ2-5, with TRBD2 matching 10 bases. Germline assignment: CDR1 ENHRY and CDR2 SYGVKD. The CDR3 loop spans 21 amino acids. The ends lost 1 base at V and 5 bases at J; junction bases unmatched: 22.

With regard to this clone: Additional DNA sequences in this sample encode the identical CDR3. The J gene is TRBJ1-1, the V gene TRBV6-1; D is perhaps TRBD1 (6 bases). CDR1 MNHNS and CDR2 SASEGT come from the germline V gene. V was trimmed by 5 bases and J by 6 bases, leaving 10 bases between them. CDR3 size: 12 residues. The CDR3 is CASSFRGSEAFF. The CDR3 nucleotides are TGTGCCAGCAGTTTCAGGGGTTCTGAAGCTTTCTTT.

V usage is TRBV5-1 and J usage is TRBJ1-2; TRBD1 matches at 7 bases. Germline trimming cut 1 base from V and 4 bases from J; bases unmatched to any gene: 4. The CDR3 is made up of 14 amino acids. Per the germline V gene, CDR1 is SGHRS and CDR2 is YFSETQ. The CDR3: CASSLSGQSYGYTF. CDR3 coding DNA: TGCGCCAGCAGCTTGTCGGGACAGTCCTATGGCTACACCTTC.

The chain is built from TRBV7-9 and TRBJ2-7, with 10 nucleotides matching TRBD1. The V and J ends lost 5 bases and 2 bases, in that order; junction bases with no gene match: 12. The CDR3 loop spans 17 amino acids. Germline lookup yields CDR1 SEHNR and CDR2 FQNEAQ (reference sequence). The DNA for the CDR3 is TGTGCCAGCAGCCCACTTGGGTTGGGACAGGGGACCTACGAGCAGTACTTC. Translated, it gives CASSPLGLGQGTYEQYF.

The rearrangement uses TRBV30 and TRBJ1-1; D is unclear. The germline gives CDR1 GTSNPN, CDR2 SVGIG (reference sequence). This CDR3 region has 14 residues. V was pared by 0 bases and J by 2 bases, with 10 bases between. CDR3: CAWSVGRLNTEAFF. As DNA, the CDR3 is TGTGCCTGGAGTGTCGGCAGGCTAAACACTGAAGCTTTCTTT.

This clone was recorded at least ten times. The chain joins TRBV28 to TRBJ2-3; the match to TRBD1 covers 8 bases. V lost 5 bases to trimming and J lost 4 bases; unmatched junction nucleotides: 5. Germline CDR1 reads MDHEN; CDR2 reads SYDVKM. The length of the CDR3 is 14 residues. The CDR3 nucleotides read TGTGCCAGCAGTAAACAGGGGGTCTCAGATACGCAGTATTTT. Protein sequence: CASSKQGVSDTQYF.

The J gene is TRBJ2-5, the V gene TRBV5-6; a weak D match, TRBD2 (5 bases). This CDR3 spans 14 amino acids. The V gene lost 4 bases and the J gene lost 5 bases, with 15 bases spanning the gap. Germline values: CDR1 SGHDT, CDR2 YYEEEE. The CDR3 sequence is CASSVRGRSETQYF. The CDR3 bases are TGTGCCAGCAGCGTAAGAGGGCGGTCGGAGACCCAGTACTTC.

This chain uses TRBV10-3 with TRBJ2-1, with 11 bases lining up with TRBD2. This CDR3 is 16 amino acids long. After removal of 3 bases from V and 10 bases from J, the junction contained 11 bases not matched to a gene. From germline, CDR1 is ENHRY and CDR2 SYGVKD. CDR3 protein: CAISDGSLAGVGEQFF. CDR3 nucleotide sequence: TGTGCCATCAGTGATGGGTCACTAGCGGGAGTTGGGGAGCAGTTCTTC.

CDR3 nucleotide sequence: TGTGCCAGCAGCTTCTTTGGCACGGCTCCTCCTAGCACAGATACGCAGTATTTT. Translated, it gives CASSFFGTAPPSTDTQYF. The chain uses TRBV7-3 and TRBJ2-3; no clear D gene. The CDR3 has 18 residues. Germline loops: CDR1 SGHTA, CDR2 FQGTGA. V was clipped by 3 bases and J by 0 bases, with 19 bases between them.

This clone came up once. The V gene is TRBV25-1, the J gene TRBJ1-6; D is possibly TRBD1 (6 bases). Germline loops: CDR1 MGHDK, CDR2 SYGVNS. V was clipped by 8 bases and J by 8 bases, with 16 bases between them. The CDR3 is made up of 14 amino acids. The CDR3 nucleotides are TGTGCCAGCTCTGGGGACATATTATATTCACCCCTCCACTTT. Translation gives CASSGDILYSPLHF.

The V gene is TRBV2, the J gene TRBJ2-7; D is ambiguous. Germline CDR1 reads SNHLY; CDR2 reads FYNNEI. The CDR3 has 14 amino acids. V lost 5 bases and J lost 3, with 14 bases in between. CDR3 region: CASSRAPPFYEQYF. CDR3 bases: TGTGCCAGCAGTAGGGCACCTCCTTTCTACGAGCAGTACTTC. Full variable domain (rest looked up from reference TRBV2 and TRBJ2-7): EPEVTQTPSHQVTQMGQEVILRCVPISNHLYFYWYRQILGQKVEFLVSFYNNEISEKSEIFDDQFSVERPDGSNFTLKIRSTKLEDSAMYFCASSRAPPFYEQYFGPGTRLTVT.

This chain connects TRBV13 to TRBJ2-7; D is undetermined. There are 13 residues in the CDR3. Germline V lookup: CDR1 PRHDT, CDR2 FYEKMQ (reference sequence). V shed 2 bases and J shed 2 bases, with 7 bases lying between them. CDR3 sequence: CASSLTDTYEQYF. The CDR3 nucleotides are TGTGCCAGCAGCTTAACTGATACCTACGAGCAGTACTTC.

V usage is TRBV5-1 and J usage is TRBJ2-7; D is possibly TRBD1 (6 bases). The CDR3 sequence is 14 residues long. V lost 4 bases, J lost 3 bases, and 14 bases lay in between. Germline loops: CDR1 SGHRS, CDR2 YFSETQ. CDR3 in amino acids: CASSRGSQDYEQYF. For the CDR3, the DNA is TGCGCCAGCAGCAGGGGGTCGCAGGACTACGAGCAGTACTTC. Together with reference TRBV5-1 and TRBJ2-7, the CDR3 gives the full variable domain: KAGVTQTPRYLIKTRGQQVTLSCSPISGHRSVSWYQQTPGQGLQFLFEYFSETQRNKGNFPGRFSGRQFSNSRSEMNVSTLELGDSALYLCASSRGSQDYEQYFGPGTRLTVT.